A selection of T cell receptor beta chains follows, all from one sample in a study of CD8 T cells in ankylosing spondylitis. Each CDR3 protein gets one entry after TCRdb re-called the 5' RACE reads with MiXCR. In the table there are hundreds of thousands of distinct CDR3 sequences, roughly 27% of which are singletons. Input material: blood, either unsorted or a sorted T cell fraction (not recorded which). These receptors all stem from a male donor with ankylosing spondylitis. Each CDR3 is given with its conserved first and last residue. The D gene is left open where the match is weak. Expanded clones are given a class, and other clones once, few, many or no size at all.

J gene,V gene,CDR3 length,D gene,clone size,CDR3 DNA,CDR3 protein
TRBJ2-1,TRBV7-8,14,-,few,TGTGCCAGCAGCTTAGGGACCTTCGACAATGAGCAGTTCTTC,CASSLGTFDNEQFF
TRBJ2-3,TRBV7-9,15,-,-,TGTGCCAGCAGCGATATGGCAGCTGGGGCAGATACGCAGTATTTT,CASSDMAAGADTQYF
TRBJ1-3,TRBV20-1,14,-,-,TGCAGTGCCCCTACCTGGACCTCTGGAAACACCATATATTTT,CSAPTWTSGNTIYF
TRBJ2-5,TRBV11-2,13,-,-,TGTGCCAGCAGCATAACAGGGAGAGAGACCCAGTACTTC,CASSITGRETQYF
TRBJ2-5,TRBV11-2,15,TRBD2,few,TGTGCCACCGACCCCGGGACTAGCGGGGAAGAGACCCAGTACTTC,CATDPGTSGEETQYF
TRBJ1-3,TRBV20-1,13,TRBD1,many,TGCAGTGCCCGACAGGGAAGTGGAAACACCATATATTTT,CSARQGSGNTIYF
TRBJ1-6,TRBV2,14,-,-,TGTGCCAGCAGTGCTAGACAGGAGGGTTCACCCCTCCACTTT,CASSARQEGSPLHF
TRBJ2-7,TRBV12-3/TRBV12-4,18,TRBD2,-,TGTGCCAGCAGTTTAGCGCGAACTAGCGGGTTAGTCGGGTACGAGCAGTACTTC,CASSLARTSGLVGYEQYF
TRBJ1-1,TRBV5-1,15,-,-,TGCGCCAGCAGCTTGATACAGGTGGGGAACACTGAAGCTTTCTTT,CASSLIQVGNTEAFF
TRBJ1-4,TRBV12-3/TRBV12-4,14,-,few,TGTGCCAGCAGTTACCCAGCAAAGGCGGAAAAACTGTTTTTT,CASSYPAKAEKLFF
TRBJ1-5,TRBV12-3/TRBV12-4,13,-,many,TGTGCCAGCAGTCCTGATAGCAATCAGCCCCAGCATTTT,CASSPDSNQPQHF
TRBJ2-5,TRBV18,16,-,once,TGTGCCAGCTCACCTCCTTCAGCGGCAGGTGGAGAGACCCAGTACTTC,CASSPPSAAGGETQYF
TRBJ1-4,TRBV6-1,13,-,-,TGTGCCAGCAGCGCCGACAGGAATGGGAAACTGTTTTTT,CASSADRNGKLFF
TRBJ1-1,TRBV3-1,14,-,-,TGTGCCAGCAGCCAAGGGGGGATTGGGACTGAAGCTTTCTTT,CASSQGGIGTEAFF
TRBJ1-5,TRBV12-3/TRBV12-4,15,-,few,TGTGCCAGCACTCCAGGAAACAGCCGAGATCAGCCCCAGCATTTT,CASTPGNSRDQPQHF
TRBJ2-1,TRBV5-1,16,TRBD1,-,TGCGCCAGCAGCTTGGACGGGACAGGAAGCTACAATGAGCAGTTCTTC,CASSLDGTGSYNEQFF
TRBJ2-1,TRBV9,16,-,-,TGTGCCAGCAGCGTAGCTCTAACGGAACCTTACAATGAGCAGTTCTTC,CASSVALTEPYNEQFF
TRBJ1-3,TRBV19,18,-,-,TGTGCCAGTAGCCCCCCGAGCTGGGGGTCCGGGGCTGGAAACACCATATATTTT,CASSPPSWGSGAGNTIYF
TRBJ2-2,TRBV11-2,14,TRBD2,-,TGTGCCAGCAGCTCGACTAGCCTAGTCGGGGAGCTGTTTTTT,CASSSTSLVGELFF
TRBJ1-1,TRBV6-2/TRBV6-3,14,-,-,TGTGCCAGCAGTTACTCACGGGTCAACACTGAAGCTTTCTTT,CASSYSRVNTEAFF
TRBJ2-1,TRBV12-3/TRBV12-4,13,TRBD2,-,TGTGCCAGCAGTTTTCTAGCGGGAGATGAGCAGTTCTTC,CASSFLAGDEQFF
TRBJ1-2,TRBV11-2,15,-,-,TGTGCCAGCAGCTCCCTCGGCAGCAAGAACTATGGCTACACCTTC,CASSSLGSKNYGYTF
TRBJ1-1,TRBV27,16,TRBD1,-,TGTGCCAGCAGTTTATCGCCCCCGACAGGGCTCACTGAAGCTTTCTTT,CASSLSPPTGLTEAFF
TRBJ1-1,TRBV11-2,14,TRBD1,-,TGTGCCAGCAGCTTCCAAAGGGACAGCCTTGAAGCTTTCTTT,CASSFQRDSLEAFF
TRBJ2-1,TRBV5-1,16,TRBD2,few,TGCGCCAGCAGCACCCCCGGGACTAGCGTCTACAATGAGCAGTTCTTC,CASSTPGTSVYNEQFF
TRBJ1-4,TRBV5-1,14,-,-,TGCGCCAGCAGCTTAGGGACTGTTAATGAAAAACTGTTTTTT,CASSLGTVNEKLFF